The 21 T cell receptor beta chains below all came from one sample that was sequenced in a study. From the 5' RACE reads, TCRdb called clonotypes with MiXCR, one entry per CDR3 protein. The repertoire holds tens of thousands of distinct CDR3 sequences, with roughly 28% as singletons. The sequenced sample consisted of naive CD4+ T cells sorted from blood. The subset denotes: naive CD4+ T cells, CD4+CD45RA+CD25-. All receptors come from a female donor with breast cancer.

This clonotype was counted a few times. The DNA of the CDR3 is TGCAGCGTTGAAGATGGGGGAAACATTCAGTACTTC. Translated: CSVEDGGNIQYF. The chain carries TRBV29-1 and TRBJ2-4; D is perhaps TRBD1 or TRBD2 (5 bases each). V lost 0 bases to trimming and J lost 6 bases, with 6 bases between them. Per the germline V gene, CDR1 is SQVTM and CDR2 is ANQGSEA. The CDR3 loop spans 12 amino acids.

This clonotype turned up a few times. The V gene is TRBV7-3, the J gene TRBJ1-1, with TRBD1 as a possible D gene (5 bases). The CDR3 loop spans 13 amino acids. Looked up from germline, CDR1 is SGHTA and CDR2 is FQGTGA. V was clipped by 5 bases and J by 1 base, with 8 bases between them. CDR3 loop: CASSTDRNTEAFF. The CDR3 DNA is TGTGCCAGCAGCACAGACAGGAACACTGAAGCTTTCTTT.

This clonotype was counted between two and nine times. The V and J genes are TRBV7-9 and TRBJ2-5, with a possible D match to TRBD2 (6 bases). The germline V gene encodes CDR1 SEHNR and CDR2 FQNEAQ (reference sequence). The CDR3 sequence is 15 residues long. Trimming pared 2 bases from V and 4 bases from J, leaving 14 bases between. The CDR3 DNA sequence: TGTGCCAGCAGCTTAAAGCTGGGGGGAATAGAGACCCAGTACTTC. Translating gives CASSLKLGGIETQYF.

This clonotype has a handful of counts. The genes are TRBV28 and TRBJ2-7, with D perhaps matching TRBD2 (6 bases). V was shortened by 3 bases and J by 3 bases, with 15 bases between the two germline ends. CDR1 is MDHEN and CDR2 is SYDVKM in the germline V gene. The CDR3 totals 15 residues. The CDR3 region has the DNA TGTGCCAGCAGTTTGGCACTAGCCCCAAACTACGAGCAGTACTTC. Residues: CASSLALAPNYEQYF.

Only a few counts were recorded for this clonotype. The gene calls are TRBV6-5 and TRBJ2-4; possible D gene TRBD1, 6 bases. Germline V gene lookup returns CDR1 MNHEY and CDR2 SVGAGI. The CDR3 is 14 residues long. Deletions cut 5 bases from V and 5 bases from J, with 13 bases between. The DNA for the CDR3 is TGTGCCAGCAGTGTGAAGGGGGTGGAAAACATTCAGTACTTC. As protein: CASSVKGVENIQYF.

This clonotype was observed many times. This chain joins TRBV7-9 and TRBJ1-4; D is possibly TRBD1 (6 bases). V lost 6 bases and J 8 bases, leaving 16 bases between the germline ends. Germline V CDR1 and CDR2: SEHNR, FQNEAQ (reference sequence). The CDR3 contains 14 residues. Here the CDR3 reads CASSLSAGEEKLFF. CDR3 in DNA: TGTGCCAGCAGTCTTTCGGCAGGGGAAGAAAAACTGTTTTTT. Full variable domain (outside the CDR3, taken from reference TRBV7-9 and TRBJ1-4): DTGVSQNPRHKITKRGQNVTFRCDPISEHNRLYWYRQTLGQGPEFLTYFQNEAQLEKSRLLSDRFSAERPKGSFSTLEIQRTEQGDSAMYLCASSLSAGEEKLFFGSGTQLSVL.

This clonotype was picked up many times. CDR3 residues: CASSDTSGLGVDTQYF. The DNA of the CDR3 is TGTGCCAGCAGCGACACTAGCGGTCTAGGGGTCGATACGCAGTATTTT. The V call is TRBV12-3 or TRBV12-4, the J call TRBJ2-3, with 8 bases fitting TRBD2. CDR3 length: 16 amino acids. Trimming removed 6 bases from V and 6 bases from J; junction bases left unmatched: 14.

This chain joins TRBV20-1 and TRBJ1-5, with a weak D call TRBD1 (5 bases). V was cut by 5 bases and J by 5 bases, with 19 bases left in between. The CDR3 covers 15 residues. Per the germline V gene, CDR1 is DFQATT and CDR2 is SNEGSKA (reference sequence). The CDR3 coding sequence is TGCAGTGCTTCCCGGGACTGGAGAGGGGATCAGCCCCAGCATTTT. Protein: CSASRDWRGDQPQHF.

The CDR3: CASSWDPSYEQYF. CDR3 nucleotide sequence: TGTGCCAGCAGTTGGGATCCCTCCTACGAGCAGTACTTC. V and J are TRBV6-2 or TRBV6-3 and TRBJ2-7; D not resolved. The CDR3 spans 13 residues. Germline V gene lookup returns CDR1 MNHEY and CDR2 SVGEGT. V lost 4 bases and J lost 0, with 7 bases in between.

The chain employs TRBV5-4 and TRBJ2-1, with TRBD2 matching over 11 bases. CDR3 size: 16 residues. Looked up from germline, CDR1 is SGHNT and CDR2 is YYREEE (reference sequence). With 3 bases clipped from V and 5 bases from J, the junction kept 7 bases outside the gene matches. The CDR3 DNA reads TGTGCCAGCAGCTCCCCTAGCGGGGGGCAAGACAATGAGCAGTTCTTC. It is translated as CASSSPSGGQDNEQFF.

This clonotype turned up a few times. A read error may produce the germline difference seen at one junction end. V usage is TRBV7-7 and J usage is TRBJ2-1, with 10 bases aligning to TRBD2. The CDR3 has 15 amino acids. Germline V gives CDR1 SSHAT, CDR2 FNYEAQ (reference sequence). The CDR3 DNA sequence: TGTGCTAGCAGCCCAGCGGGGGGGCCAAACGGTGAGCAGTTCTTC. Its protein product is CASSPAGGPNGEQFF.

This clonotype has only a few counts. The genes are TRBV3-1 and TRBJ2-5; D not resolved. Germline CDR1 and CDR2: LGHDT and YNNKEL (reference sequence). The germline V and J ends were trimmed by 1 base and 4 bases, with 10 bases remaining between them. The CDR3 extends over 14 amino acids. CDR3 DNA sequence: TGTGCCAGCAGCCAAGCAGGTTTGGGAGAGACCCAGTACTTC. Translating gives CASSQAGLGETQYF.

This clonotype has more than one count but fewer than ten. This chain links TRBV7-3 with TRBJ2-3, with TRBD2 matching over 11 bases. The germline V gene encodes CDR1 SGHTA and CDR2 FQGTGA. CDR3 size: 13 residues. V lost 6 bases to trimming and J lost 6 bases; unmatched junction nucleotides: 2. CDR3 sequence reads: CASSSGGADTQYF. The CDR3 DNA follows: TGTGCCAGCAGTAGCGGGGGGGCGGATACGCAGTATTTT.

A few counts support this clonotype. This chain uses TRBV6-2 or TRBV6-3 with TRBJ2-4; 8 bases map to TRBD1. The germline V gene has CDR1 MNHEY and CDR2 SVGEGT. Unmatched junction bases numbered 7, after V lost 6 bases and J lost 6 bases. This CDR3 comprises 14 residues. CDR3 region: CASSRRQGRNIQYF. CDR3 nucleotide sequence: TGTGCCAGCAGCCGACGACAGGGGAGAAACATTCAGTACTTC.

V usage is TRBV6-4 and J usage is TRBJ2-3; D unresolved. Germline V CDR1 and CDR2: MRHNA, SNTAGT. CDR3 length equals 14 residues. Trimming pared 6 bases from V and 0 bases from J, leaving 10 bases between. The CDR3 nucleotides are TGTGCCAGCAGCCTTGATTCTAGCACAGATACGCAGTATTTT. It codes for CASSLDSSTDTQYF.

This clonotype was counted only a few times. The V call is TRBV20-1, the J call TRBJ2-1; no reliable D call. V lost 3 bases, J lost 7 bases, and 7 bases lay in between. Germline CDR1 is DFQATT and CDR2 is SNEGSKA (reference sequence). The CDR3 is 11 residues long. This chain's CDR3 is CSASGRNEQFF. The DNA of the CDR3 is TGCAGTGCTAGTGGTCGTAATGAGCAGTTCTTC.

The chain links TRBV27 to TRBJ1-1, with D perhaps matching TRBD1 (6 bases). V was shortened by 6 bases and J by 7 bases, with 12 bases between the two germline ends. The germline gives CDR1 MNHEY, CDR2 SMNVEV (reference sequence). This CDR3 is 12 amino acids long. The CDR3 DNA sequence: TGTGCCAGCAGAGCGACAGGCCATGAAGCTTTCTTT. Protein: CASRATGHEAFF.

The chain uses TRBV28 and TRBJ2-3, with 8 bases aligning to TRBD2. Germline V gene sequence: CDR1 MDHEN, CDR2 SYDVKM. The length of the CDR3 is 13 residues. V was clipped by 7 bases and J by 7 bases; unmatched bases: 7. The CDR3, as DNA: TGTGCCAGCACCGGGAGGGTGCCTAATACGCAGTATTTT. This translates into CASTGRVPNTQYF.

The rearrangement uses TRBV10-3 and TRBJ2-1; possible D gene TRBD1, 5 bases. Germline CDR1 is ENHRY and CDR2 is SYGVKD. CDR3 length equals 12 residues. CDR3 residues: CVLQTAYNEQFF. CDR3 DNA sequence: TGTGTCTTGCAGACAGCTTACAATGAGCAGTTCTTC.

V and J are TRBV13 and TRBJ2-7; 7 positions match TRBD1. Germline V gene data show CDR1 as PRHDT and CDR2 as FYEKMQ (reference sequence). The V and J ends lost 10 bases and 3 bases, in that order; junction bases with no gene match: 9. This CDR3 spans 13 amino acids. CDR3 region: CATKQGTHYEQYF. The DNA of the CDR3 is TGTGCCACCAAACAGGGGACCCACTACGAGCAGTACTTC.

This clonotype was picked up a small number of times. This sequence joins TRBV5-5 and TRBJ2-3, with TRBD1 matching 8 bases. CDR1 and CDR2 (germline): SGHKS, YYEKEE (reference sequence). V gave up 3 bases and J gave up 5 bases; unmatched junction bases: 8. CDR3 length equals 15 residues. Written as DNA, the CDR3 is TGTGCCAGCAGCTCGGGACAGACAGGGGTAGATACGCAGTATTTT. It encodes CASSSGQTGVDTQYF.